The rows below give T cell receptor beta chains drawn from one sample of a study of STAT5B mutations in CD4+ large granular lymphocyte leukemia. Profiled with immunoSEQ multiplex PCR; TCRdb holds only in-frame clones, not every one. The sample contains approximately 49,000 clones, roughly two thirds of which appear only once. The sample was CD4+ T cells from blood buffy coats. The receptors here all came from a human donor in good health. CDR3s include the opening cysteine and the closing phenylalanine or tryptophan. A D gene is named only where the DNA matches it firmly. Where a row states a size, it is once, few, many or the class of an expanded clone; other rows omit it.

v_call	j_call	clone_size	d_call	cdr3_aa	cdr3_nt
TRBV6-5	TRBJ2-1	-	TRBD2	CASTTTSGAGGEQFF	TGTGCCAGCACCACGACTAGCGGGGCGGGAGGTGAGCAGTTCTTC
TRBV6-6	TRBJ1-1	-	-	CASSYSEGLNTEAFF	TGTGCCAGCAGTTACTCGGAGGGGTTGAACACTGAAGCTTTCTTT
TRBV7-8	TRBJ2-5	few	-	CASSSRGGGQETQYF	TGTGCCAGCAGCTCCCGCGGCGGCGGCCAAGAGACCCAGTACTTC
TRBV7-2	TRBJ1-1	-	-	CASSLEGGRVEAFF	TGTGCCAGCAGCTTAGAGGGGGGCAGGGTTGAGGCTTTCTTT
TRBV7-9	TRBJ2-5	-	TRBD2	CASSLGTSGGAETQYF	TGTGCCAGCAGCTTAGGGACTAGCGGGGGGGCGGAGACCCAGTACTTC
TRBV5-1	TRBJ2-5	-	-	CASSATGRETQYF	TGCGCCAGCAGCGCGACAGGGAGGGAGACCCAGTACTTC
TRBV28	TRBJ1-1	-	-	CASSQNTEAFF	TGTGCCAGCAGTCAGAACACTGAAGCTTTCTTT
TRBV18	TRBJ1-1	once	-	CASSIRSETEAFF	TGTGCCAGCTCAATACGGAGTGAGACTGAAGCTTTCTTT
TRBV7-9	TRBJ2-6	-	-	CASSPPASHSGANVLTF	TGTGCCAGCAGCCCCCCCGCGTCCCACTCTGGGGCCAACGTCCTGACTTTC
TRBV13	TRBJ2-3	-	-	CASSSIRDTQYF	TGTGCCAGCAGCTCCATTCGGGATACGCAGTATTTT
TRBV19	TRBJ2-1	-	TRBD1	CASTKTTTGGGNEQFF	TGTGCCAGTACCAAAACCACGACAGGGGGAGGGAATGAGCAGTTCTTC
TRBV10-3	TRBJ1-2	-	-	CAISEIETYGYTF	TGTGCCATCAGTGAGATCGAGACGTATGGCTACACCTTC
TRBV27	TRBJ2-3	-	-	CASSYLDTQYF	TGTGCCAGCAGTTATCTAGATACGCAGTATTTT
TRBV19	TRBJ1-1	once	-	CASSIPGPIAPEAFF	TGTGCCAGTAGTATACCCGGGCCCATTGCACCTGAAGCTTTCTTT
TRBV18	TRBJ1-4	-	TRBD1	CASSPMTGRNHGKLFF	TGTGCCAGCTCACCCATGACAGGGCGGAACCATGGAAAACTGTTTTTT
TRBV28	TRBJ2-2	-	-	CASSPHNGNTGELFF	TGTGCCAGCAGTCCTCATAACGGGAACACCGGGGAGCTGTTTTTT
TRBV5-6	TRBJ1-3	-	-	CASSLPQNAIGNTIYF	TGTGCCAGCAGCTTACCCCAGAACGCGATCGGAAACACCATATATTTT
TRBV7-2	TRBJ1-2	few	-	CASSLGRYGYTF	TGTGCCAGCAGCTTAGGCCGCTATGGCTACACCTTC
TRBV6-5	TRBJ1-1	-	-	CASTFGYGTEAFF	TGTGCCAGCACTTTTGGGTACGGCACTGAAGCTTTCTTT
TRBV7-8	TRBJ1-5	-	-	CASSLAQNLNQPQHF	TGTGCCAGCAGCTTAGCGCAAAATCTGAATCAGCCCCAGCATTTT
TRBV27	TRBJ2-2	-	-	CASSLEGTYTGELFF	TGTGCCAGCAGTTTAGAGGGCACTTACACCGGGGAGCTGTTTTTT
TRBV6-4	TRBJ2-5	-	TRBD1	CASRRSDRGVRQETQYF	TGTGCCAGCAGACGATCCGACAGGGGGGTTCGGCAAGAGACCCAGTACTTC